The T cell receptor beta chain described here comes from a study of blood T cells in healthy people across ages. With V trimmed by 5 bases and J by 5 bases, 6 bases remained unmatched. Germline CDR1 reads SGHTA; CDR2 reads FQGNSA. This CDR3 spans 14 amino acids. A sample-barcoded 5' primer and a J-beta primer mix were used in a second PCR of roughly 6 to 12 cycles. Each CDR3 protein is one row after TCRdb ran MiXCR on the 5' RACE reads. The sample shows around 970,000 distinct CDR3 sequences, 51% of them seen only once. This clonotype was obtained from a woman aged 55 to 70 in good health. This chain uses TRBV7-2 with TRBJ2-3; 8 bases are shared with TRBD2. Sequences were obtained from blood. CDR3 protein: CASSHGGDLDTQYF. As DNA, the CDR3 is TGTGCCAGCAGCCACGGGGGGGACTTAGATACGCAGTATTTT.